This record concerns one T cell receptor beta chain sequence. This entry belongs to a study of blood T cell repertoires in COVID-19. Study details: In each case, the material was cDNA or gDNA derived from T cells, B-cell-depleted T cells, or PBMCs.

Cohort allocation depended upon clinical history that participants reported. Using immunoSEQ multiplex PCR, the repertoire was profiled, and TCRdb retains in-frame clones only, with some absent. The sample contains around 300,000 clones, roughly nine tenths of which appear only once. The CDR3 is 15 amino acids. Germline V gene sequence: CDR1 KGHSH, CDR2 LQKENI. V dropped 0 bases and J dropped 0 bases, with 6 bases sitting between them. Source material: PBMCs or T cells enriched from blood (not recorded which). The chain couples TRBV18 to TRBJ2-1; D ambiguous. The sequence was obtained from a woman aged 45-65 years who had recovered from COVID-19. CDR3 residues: CASSPPSLSYNEQFF. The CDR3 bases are TGTGCCAGCTCACCACCTAGTCTCTCCTACAATGAGCAGTTCTTC.